The following is a T cell receptor beta chain sequence with its context. Other nucleotide sequences from this sample produce the same CDR3. The data originate from a study of blood T cell repertoires in COVID-19. About the study: The origin of the acute and convalescent COVID-19 samples was the United States, Italy and Spain.

The protocol was immunoSEQ multiplex PCR, while the TCRdb copy is restricted to in-frame clones and leaves out a portion. Of about 310,000 clones listed, 85% to 90% were seen once; the top ten hold around 9%. CDR1 and CDR2 (germline): MDHEN, SYDVKM. The length of the CDR3 is 16 residues. V lost 1 base and J lost 0, with 10 bases in between. Resolution of symptoms, clearance, or two negative PCRs was present in recovered Cohort 3 donors. Sequencing was carried out using PBMCs or T cells enriched from blood (not recorded which). This receptor was obtained from a woman in her 30s who had recovered from COVID-19. V usage is TRBV28 and J usage is TRBJ2-1, with D tentatively TRBD2 (5 bases). The CDR3 DNA is TGTGCCAGCAGTTTATTGGCGGGCAGCTCCTACAATGAGCAGTTCTTC. Amino acid sequence: CASSLLAGSSYNEQFF.